This T cell receptor (beta chain) was recorded in a study of blood T cell repertoires in COVID-19. Study overall: Some COVID-19 samples were acute and others convalescent; all came from the United States, Italy and Spain.

Generated by immunoSEQ multiplex PCR, the TCRdb table keeps only in-frame clones and is missing some. In the table there are around 300,000 clones, around nine tenths of which are singletons. Germline lookup yields CDR1 DFQATT and CDR2 SNEGSKA (reference sequence). V lost 7 bases and J 2 bases, leaving 9 bases between the germline ends. The CDR3 is 11 residues long. Those enrolled, adults aged roughly 18 to 90 years, came from about 24 US areas. Clinical history as reported by participants underpinned cohort assignment. Material for sequencing was PBMCs or T cells enriched from blood (not recorded which). V is TRBV20-1 and J is TRBJ2-7, with D possibly being TRBD2 (5 bases). The receptor was derived from a woman aged 60 to 75 in a cohort exposed to, infected with or recovered from COVID-19 (not recorded which). The CDR3 DNA sequence: TGCAGTGGGCGGGTTACCTACGAGCAGTACTTC. It encodes CSGRVTYEQYF.